These 29 T cell receptor beta chains were sequenced from one sample in a study of blood T cell repertoires in COVID-19. Produced via immunoSEQ multiplex PCR; TCRdb's table is partial and in-frame only. The data contain over 300,000 clones, roughly 90% of them singletons. Source material: PBMCs or T cells enriched from blood (not recorded which). The receptors come from a woman aged 30 to 39 with acute COVID-19.

The chain couples TRBV5-1 to TRBJ1-2, with no clear D. V was cut by 0 bases and J by 0 bases, with 9 bases left in between. The CDR3 sequence is 15 residues long. Germline CDR1 and CDR2: SGHRS and YFSETQ. The CDR3: CASSLGAVANYGYTF. DNA for the CDR3: TGCGCCAGCAGCTTGGGCGCGGTTGCTAACTATGGCTACACCTTC. The complete variable domain, with remaining parts taken from reference TRBV5-1 and TRBJ1-2, reads KAGVTQTPRYLIKTRGQQVTLSCSPISGHRSVSWYQQTPGQGLQFLFEYFSETQRNKGNFPGRFSGRQFSNSRSEMNVSTLELGDSALYLCASSLGAVANYGYTFGSGTRLTVV.

The gene calls are TRBV2 and TRBJ2-7; TRBD2 matches 12 bases. The CDR3 runs to 17 residues. Trimming took 7 bases from V and 4 from J; bases not matched to a gene: 14. CDR1 and CDR2 (germline): SNHLY, FYNNEI. The CDR3 region is CASTPFPPGLAGYEQYF. CDR3 in DNA: TGTGCCAGCACCCCGTTCCCCCCTGGACTAGCGGGGTACGAGCAGTACTTC.

The chain joins TRBV2 to TRBJ1-2; 9 nucleotides align to TRBD1. From germline, CDR1 is SNHLY and CDR2 FYNNEI. The V gene end was trimmed by 6 bases and the J gene end by 7 bases; junction bases not matched to a gene: 9. The CDR3 has 14 amino acids. DNA for the CDR3: TGTGCCAGCAGCGCCGGGACAGGGTTCTTTGGCTACACCTTC. This codes for CASSAGTGFFGYTF. The full variable domain, with the rest looked up from reference TRBV2 and TRBJ1-2, is EPEVTQTPSHQVTQMGQEVILRCVPISNHLYFYWYRQILGQKVEFLVSFYNNEISEKSEIFDDQFSVERPDGSNFTLKIRSTKLEDSAMYFCASSAGTGFFGYTFGSGTRLTVV.

V and J are TRBV7-6 and TRBJ2-2, with a tentative D call TRBD1 (5 bases). CDR1 is SGHVS, CDR2 FNYEAQ, per germline. The CDR3 length is 16 residues. Trimming stripped 2 bases from V and 4 bases from J, with 14 bases between. CDR3 nucleotide sequence: TGTGCCAGCAGCTTACTTGGCAGGGCCGGCACCGGGGAGCTGTTTTTT. Encoded protein: CASSLLGRAGTGELFF. The complete variable domain, with remaining parts taken from reference TRBV7-6 and TRBJ2-2, reads GAGVSQSPRYKVTKRGQDVALRCDPISGHVSLYWYRQALGQGPEFLTYFNYEAQQDKSGLPNDRFSAERPEGSISTLTIQRTEQRDSAMYRCASSLLGRAGTGELFFGEGSRLTVL.

The genes are TRBV4-1 and TRBJ1-1; possibly TRBD1 for D (5 bases). There are 15 residues in the CDR3. V was trimmed by 1 base and J by 5 bases, leaving 14 bases between them. Germline CDR1 reads MGHRA; CDR2 reads YSYEKL. The CDR3 region has the DNA TGCGCCAGCAGCCAAGTGGGGCAGGGTATGACTGAAGCTTTCTTT. This translates into CASSQVGQGMTEAFF.

This clone was found many times. The rearrangement joins TRBV7-2 to TRBJ1-6; D possibly corresponds to TRBD1 (6 bases). Germline assignment: CDR1 SGHTA and CDR2 FQGNSA. The V end lost 6 bases, the J end lost 9 bases, and 15 bases lay between the germline ends. CDR3 length equals 14 residues. The CDR3 protein is CASREPAGVSPLHF. The CDR3, as DNA: TGTGCCAGCAGGGAACCCGCAGGGGTTTCACCCCTCCACTTT.

The chain carries TRBV28 and TRBJ1-1, with a weak D call TRBD1 (6 bases). V was trimmed by 5 bases and J by 7 bases, leaving 17 bases between them. Germline V gives CDR1 MDHEN, CDR2 SYDVKM. This CDR3 region has 14 residues. The CDR3: CASSGTDRPGEAFF. The CDR3 nucleotides are TGTGCCAGCAGTGGAACTGACAGGCCCGGTGAAGCTTTCTTT. Variable domain in full (rest from reference TRBV28 and TRBJ1-1): DVKVTQSSRYLVKRTGEKVFLECVQDMDHENMFWYRQDPGLGLRLIYFSYDVKMKEKGDIPEGYSVSREKKERFSLILESASTNQTSMYLCASSGTDRPGEAFFGQGTRLTVV.

The V call is TRBV7-2, the J call TRBJ2-3, with TRBD2 matching over 10 bases. Germline CDR1 is SGHTA and CDR2 is FQGNSA. This CDR3 contains 15 residues. The V segment lost 5 bases and the J segment 7 bases; nucleotides outside the gene matches: 9. Here the CDR3 reads CASSRTGTSDHTQYF. DNA of the CDR3: TGTGCCAGCAGCCGTACCGGGACTAGCGATCATACGCAGTATTTT.

The J gene is TRBJ1-1, the V gene TRBV30; perhaps TRBD1 as D (5 bases). The germline V gene encodes CDR1 GTSNPN and CDR2 SVGIG (reference sequence). With 2 bases removed from V and 1 base from J, the gap between germline ends came to 11 bases. The CDR3 is made up of 14 amino acids. The CDR3 sequence: CAWSQGLQNTEAFF. As DNA, the CDR3 is TGTGCCTGGAGTCAGGGACTTCAGAACACTGAAGCTTTCTTT.

The chain combines TRBV15 with TRBJ2-6; 7 positions match TRBD1. Germline CDR1 LNHNV, CDR2 YYDKDF (reference sequence). The CDR3 runs to 18 residues. Trimming cost V 6 bases and J 2 bases; bases outside gene matches: 13. The CDR3, as DNA: TGTGCCACCAGGAAAACCGGGACAGATAATACTGGGGCCAACGTCCTGACTTTC. This encodes CATRKTGTDNTGANVLTF.

The genes are TRBV11-3 and TRBJ1-4; 7 bases agree with TRBD1. The trim removed 4 bases at V and 7 bases at J, leaving 12 bases unmatched. The CDR3 runs 16 residues. The V gene's germline CDR1 is SGHNT and CDR2 YENEEA. The CDR3 bases are TGTGCCAGCAGCTCCTACCCCTCAGGGACAGCTGAAAAACTGTTTTTT. The encoded protein is CASSSYPSGTAEKLFF.

This chain joins TRBV2 and TRBJ1-3; no clear D. V was clipped by 8 bases and J by 2 bases, with 10 bases between them. The V gene's germline CDR1 is SNHLY and CDR2 FYNNEI. The CDR3 covers 13 residues. The DNA of the CDR3 is TGTGCCAGCGGCCGTAATACTGGAAACACCATATATTTT. Protein: CASGRNTGNTIYF.

Written as DNA, the CDR3 is TGTGCCAGCAGCTCTAGCGGGATAGGTGGGGCCCAGTACTTC. Its protein is CASSSSGIGGAQYF. The V and J genes are TRBV7-2 and TRBJ2-5, with 9 bases matching TRBD2. Germline CDR1 SGHTA, CDR2 FQGNSA. J was trimmed by 9 bases and V by 4 bases; bases with no gene match: 9. CDR3 length equals 14 residues. Drawing the rest from reference TRBV7-2 and TRBJ2-5, the complete variable domain is GAGVSQSPSNKVTEKGKDVELRCDPISGHTALYWYRQSLGQGLEFLIYFQGNSAPDKSGLPSDRFSAERTGGSVSTLTIQRTQQEDSAVYLCASSSSGIGGAQYFGPGTRLLVL.

This chain links TRBV2 with TRBJ2-3; the D gene is possibly TRBD2 (6 bases). Looked up from germline, CDR1 is SNHLY and CDR2 is FYNNEI. The V and J ends lost 2 bases and 1 base respectively, with 10 bases between them. CDR3 size: 15 residues. The CDR3 DNA reads as TGTGCCAGCAGTGAAAGCGGGCGGGGCACAGATACGCAGTATTTT. Protein product: CASSESGRGTDTQYF.

The chain couples TRBV5-1 to TRBJ1-2; D might be TRBD1 (5 bases). The CDR3 totals 14 residues. Germline lookup yields CDR1 SGHRS and CDR2 YFSETQ. V lost 4 bases and J 2 bases, leaving 12 bases between the germline ends. The DNA of the CDR3 is TGCGCCAGCAGCGGTGGTTGGGGCAACTATGGCTACACCTTC. Protein product: CASSGGWGNYGYTF.

CDR3 in amino acids: CASSLGSGPGYGYTF. For the CDR3, the DNA is TGTGCCAGCAGCTTAGGGTCGGGTCCCGGTTATGGCTACACCTTC. The genes are TRBV7-8 and TRBJ1-2; no clear D gene. Trimming shortened V by 1 base and J by 5 bases, and 14 bases separated the two germline ends. This CDR3 spans 15 amino acids. The germline gives CDR1 SGHVS, CDR2 FQNEAQ.

The genes are TRBV4-1 and TRBJ2-7; 9 nucleotides align to TRBD1. Per germline, CDR1 MGHRA and CDR2 YSYEKL. The V segment lost 0 bases and the J segment 1 base; nucleotides outside the gene matches: 4. The CDR3 covers 16 residues. The CDR3 DNA follows: TGCGCCAGCAGCCAAGATAAGGGGACAGGGTCCTACGAGCAGTACTTC. Its translation is CASSQDKGTGSYEQYF.

V usage is TRBV27 and J usage is TRBJ1-4; the match to TRBD1 covers 7 bases. Germline CDR1 is MNHEY and CDR2 is SMNVEV (reference sequence). The junction had 8 bases not matched to a gene; V was cut back by 6 bases and J by 4 bases. CDR3 length: 15 residues. The CDR3 DNA is TGTGCCAGCAGAAAACCGGGACAGAGTAATGAAAAACTGTTTTTT. This sequence encodes CASRKPGQSNEKLFF.

V usage is TRBV7-2 and J usage is TRBJ1-5; D might be TRBD1 (5 bases). This CDR3 is 16 amino acids long. In germline, CDR1 is SGHTA, CDR2 FQGNSA. V shed 1 base and J shed 0 bases, with 10 bases lying between them. The CDR3 sequence: CASSLGRGNSNQPQHF. CDR3 nucleotide sequence: TGTGCCAGCAGCTTAGGGCGGGGCAATAGCAATCAGCCCCAGCATTTT.

The rearrangement joins TRBV9 to TRBJ2-3; D may be TRBD2 (5 bases). Germline CDR1 reads SGDLS; CDR2 reads YYNGEE. Trimming cost V 7 bases and J 8 bases, with 20 bases left between them. This CDR3 has 14 amino acids. The CDR3 sequence: CASEPRAAGGTQYF. The CDR3 DNA sequence: TGTGCCAGCGAACCACGAGCGGCGGGCGGTACGCAGTATTTT.

There are a few counts of this clone. V usage is TRBV2 and J usage is TRBJ2-4; 7 bases match TRBD1. The CDR3 is 14 residues long. Trimming removed 1 base from V and 5 bases from J; junction bases left unmatched: 2. Germline lookup yields CDR1 SNHLY and CDR2 FYNNEI. The CDR3: CASSEEGAENIQYF. CDR3 nucleotides: TGTGCCAGCAGTGAAGAGGGGGCGGAAAACATTCAGTACTTC.

The rearrangement uses TRBV6-5 and TRBJ2-1; tentative D call: TRBD1 (6 bases). This CDR3 spans 14 amino acids. Germline CDR1 reads MNHEY; CDR2 reads SVGAGI. V dropped 0 bases and J dropped 3 bases, with 6 bases sitting between them. In DNA form, the CDR3 reads TGTGCCAGCAGTTACTCAGGGGGCTACAATGAGCAGTTCTTC. This sequence encodes CASSYSGGYNEQFF.

V is TRBV19 and J is TRBJ2-7, with TRBD1 as a possible D gene (6 bases). V lost 5 bases and J 3 bases, leaving 26 bases between the germline ends. From germline, CDR1 is LNHDA and CDR2 SQIVND (reference sequence). The CDR3 spans 18 residues. The CDR3 spells CASSVLGTPGTLNYEQYF. The CDR3, as DNA: TGTGCCAGTAGTGTACTAGGGACACCGGGAACGCTAAACTACGAGCAGTACTTC.

V and J are TRBV7-2 and TRBJ1-4; D may be TRBD1 (5 bases). V shed 0 bases and J shed 3 bases, with 11 bases lying between them. The CDR3 has 16 amino acids. From germline, CDR1 is SGHTA and CDR2 FQGNSA. The CDR3 bases are TGTGCCAGCAGCTTAGCATCGACAGAGCCTAATGAAAAACTGTTTTTT. This sequence encodes CASSLASTEPNEKLFF.

This clone appeared once. The chain uses TRBV29-1 and TRBJ1-2, with D possibly being TRBD1 (5 bases). Germline CDR1 SQVTM, CDR2 ANQGSEA. V lost 4 bases and J lost 3, with 9 bases in between. CDR3 length: 12 residues. This CDR3 is CSVVDRDYGYTF. In DNA form, the CDR3 reads TGCAGCGTTGTCGACAGAGACTATGGCTACACCTTC.

This sequence joins TRBV6-2 or TRBV6-3 and TRBJ2-7; D is uncertain. The CDR3 has 13 amino acids. The germline CDR1 and CDR2 sequences are MNHEY and SVGEGT. Trimming pared 0 bases from V and 2 bases from J, leaving 5 bases between. CDR3 nucleotides: TGTGCCAGCAGTTACTCGGGCCCCTACGAGCAGTACTTC. Amino acids: CASSYSGPYEQYF.

The genes are TRBV10-1 and TRBJ1-3; D is undetermined. This CDR3 region has 13 residues. Germline values: CDR1 WNHNN, CDR2 SYGVQD (reference sequence). V lost 6 bases and J 0 bases, leaving 6 bases between the germline ends. The CDR3 DNA follows: TGCGCCAGCAGGGCAAACTCTGGAAACACCATATATTTT. Translation gives CASRANSGNTIYF.

The J gene is TRBJ1-1, the V gene TRBV5-8, with no clear D. The length of the CDR3 is 14 residues. Trimming cost V 5 bases and J 8 bases, with 19 bases left between them. Germline CDR1 is SGHTS and CDR2 is YDEGEE. CDR3 DNA: TGTGCCAGCAGATTTGCGGGTCCAGCCCCCGAAGCTTTCTTT. Protein: CASRFAGPAPEAFF.

The rearrangement links TRBV10-3 to TRBJ1-1, with 8 bases that match TRBD1. V lost 4 bases to trimming and J lost 4 bases; unmatched junction nucleotides: 11. CDR1 ENHRY and CDR2 SYGVKD come from the germline V gene. The CDR3 is 16 amino acids. The CDR3 DNA reads as TGTGCCATCAGTGTGTCAGGGGGCGCTAAGGGCACTGAAGCTTTCTTT. This codes for CAISVSGGAKGTEAFF.